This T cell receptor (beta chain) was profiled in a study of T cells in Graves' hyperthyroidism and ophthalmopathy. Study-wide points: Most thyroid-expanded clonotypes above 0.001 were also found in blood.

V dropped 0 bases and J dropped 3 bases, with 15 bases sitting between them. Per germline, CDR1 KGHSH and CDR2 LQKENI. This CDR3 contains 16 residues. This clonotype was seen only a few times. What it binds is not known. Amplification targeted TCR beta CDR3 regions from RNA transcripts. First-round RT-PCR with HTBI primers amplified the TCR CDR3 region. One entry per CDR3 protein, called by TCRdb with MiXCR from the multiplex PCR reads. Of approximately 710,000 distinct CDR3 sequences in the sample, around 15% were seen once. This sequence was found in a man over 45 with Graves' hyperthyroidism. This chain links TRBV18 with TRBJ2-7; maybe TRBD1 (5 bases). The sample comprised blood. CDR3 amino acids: CASSPPEGARRYEQYF. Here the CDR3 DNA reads TGTGCCAGCTCACCACCGGAAGGGGCCCGACGCTACGAGCAGTACTTC.